Presented here are 27 T cell receptor beta chains from one specimen sequenced in a study of blood T cell repertoires in COVID-19. Only in-frame clones appear in the TCRdb table, and some are missing; sequencing was by immunoSEQ multiplex PCR. The table records approximately 100,000 clones, around 85% of them present only once. The sequencing sample was made of PBMCs or T cells enriched from blood (not recorded which). All receptors come from a woman aged 45 to 65 who had recovered from COVID-19.

This chain connects TRBV19 to TRBJ2-3, with 9 positions matching TRBD1. Germline-derived CDR1 and CDR2 are LNHDA and SQIVND (reference sequence). CDR3 length: 15 residues. After removal of 1 base from V and 3 bases from J, the junction contained 2 bases not matched to a gene. The CDR3 nucleotides read TGTGCCAGTAGTATAGCACAGGGGGCTACAGATACGCAGTATTTT. Its translation is CASSIAQGATDTQYF.

The CDR3 loop is CASRRRTYEQYF. CDR3 nucleotides: TGTGCCAGCAGGCGCAGGACCTACGAGCAGTACTTC. J is TRBJ2-7 and V is TRBV12-3 or TRBV12-4, with D unresolved. The CDR3 contains 12 residues. The V end was cut by 6 bases, the J end by 2 bases, with 8 bases between.

This chain links TRBV4-2 with TRBJ2-1; D is unresolved. V gave up 0 bases and J gave up 7 bases, with 10 bases separating them. The CDR3 contains 14 residues. The germline CDR1 and CDR2 sequences are LGHNA and YNFKEQ. CDR3 sequence: CASSQERFGNEQFF. DNA of the CDR3: TGTGCCAGCAGCCAAGAGCGGTTCGGGAATGAGCAGTTCTTC.

V is TRBV5-1 and J is TRBJ1-1, with D maybe TRBD1 (6 bases). The CDR3 totals 14 residues. The germline CDR1 and CDR2 sequences are SGHRS and YFSETQ. The V end lost 4 bases, the J end lost 1 base, and 11 bases lay between the germline ends. CDR3 in amino acids: CASSTTTGNTEAFF. The CDR3 nucleotides read TGCGCCAGCAGCACAACGACAGGGAACACTGAAGCTTTCTTT.

The V gene is TRBV2, the J gene TRBJ2-2, with D possibly matching TRBD1 (7 bases). The CDR3 covers 16 residues. Trimming took 5 bases from V and 6 from J, leaving 19 bases between them. Germline lookup yields CDR1 SNHLY and CDR2 FYNNEI. The CDR3 reads CASSQGAGQLAGELFF. DNA of the CDR3: TGTGCCAGCAGTCAAGGGGCGGGACAGTTGGCCGGGGAGCTGTTTTTT.

The chain recombines TRBV27 with TRBJ1-6, with TRBD1 matching 7 bases. CDR3 size: 14 residues. V lost 5 bases, J lost 12 bases, and 10 bases stayed unmatched. The germline CDR1 and CDR2 sequences are MNHEY and SMNVEV (reference sequence). CDR3 nucleotides: TGTGCCAGCAGTCCGGGGGACAGCAACATACCCCTCCACTTT. Encoded protein: CASSPGDSNIPLHF.

The chain links TRBV19 to TRBJ1-1; 11 nucleotides align to TRBD1. Germline V gene data show CDR1 as LNHDA and CDR2 as SQIVND (reference sequence). This CDR3 contains 15 residues. J was trimmed by 5 bases and V by 4 bases; bases with no gene match: 6. The CDR3, as DNA: TGTGCCAGTAGTACGAAGGGACAGGGGGGGACTGAAGCTTTCTTT. It codes for CASSTKGQGGTEAFF.

The V and J genes are TRBV11-2 and TRBJ2-7; 7 nucleotides align to TRBD1. CDR1 SGHAT and CDR2 FQNNGV come from the germline V gene. After removal of 1 base from V and 7 bases from J, the junction contained 7 bases not matched to a gene. This CDR3 has 14 amino acids. The CDR3 nucleotides are TGTGCCAGCAGCTTAGGAGACAGGGCGTTTGAGCAGTACTTC. Protein sequence: CASSLGDRAFEQYF. Supplemented by reference TRBV11-2 and TRBJ2-7, the full variable domain reads EAGVAQSPRYKIIEKRQSVAFWCNPISGHATLYWYQQILGQGPKLLIQFQNNGVVDDSQLPKDRFSAERLKGVDSTLKIQPAKLEDSAVYLCASSLGDRAFEQYFGPGTRLTVT.

The rearrangement joins TRBV23-1 to TRBJ1-2; 10 positions match TRBD1. TRBV23-1 is classed as an ORF, of uncertain function. The V and J ends lost 0 bases and 6 bases, in that order; junction bases with no gene match: 13. The length of the CDR3 is 18 residues. The CDR3 is CASSQSIPMTGGGDGYTF. Written as DNA, the CDR3 is TGCGCCAGCAGTCAATCTATCCCCATGACAGGGGGCGGGGATGGCTACACCTTC.

The CDR3 protein is CASSPHTSGRVNEQFF. CDR3 bases: TGTGCCAGCAGTCCGCACACTAGCGGGAGGGTTAATGAGCAGTTCTTC. This chain joins TRBV27 and TRBJ2-1; 13 positions agree with TRBD2. Germline V gives CDR1 MNHEY, CDR2 SMNVEV (reference sequence). The junction had 8 bases not matched to a gene; V was cut back by 5 bases and J by 7 bases. This CDR3 spans 16 amino acids.

The V and J genes are TRBV27 and TRBJ2-7, with 10 bases identical to TRBD1. The J segment lost 7 bases and the V segment lost 8 bases, leaving 14 bases of the junction unmatched. From germline, CDR1 is MNHEY and CDR2 SMNVEV (reference sequence). The CDR3 is made up of 15 amino acids. The CDR3 region has the DNA TGTGCCAGCGGAATAGGGGGGACAGGGGATCAGGAGCAGTACTTC. As protein: CASGIGGTGDQEQYF.

This clone was counted only a few times. The chain carries TRBV11-3 and TRBJ2-1, with D perhaps TRBD2 (5 bases). CDR1 is SGHNT, CDR2 YENEEA, per germline. V gave up 5 bases and J gave up 7 bases, with 12 bases separating them. The length of the CDR3 is 13 residues. CDR3 sequence: CASSTRELNEQFF. The CDR3 region has the DNA TGTGCCAGCAGCACCCGGGAATTGAATGAGCAGTTCTTC.

This clone has only one observation. As DNA, the CDR3 is TGTGCCAGCAGTAAAATGGGCCTCAATGAGCAGTTCTTC. Translated, it gives CASSKMGLNEQFF. The J gene is TRBJ2-1, the V gene TRBV2; D gene ambiguous. This CDR3 contains 13 residues. Trimming cost V 5 bases and J 6 bases, with 11 bases left between them. Germline CDR1 and CDR2: SNHLY and FYNNEI.

The chain couples TRBV5-1 to TRBJ2-3, with 9 bases matching TRBD1. CDR3 length equals 14 residues. CDR1 and CDR2 (germline): SGHRS, YFSETQ. Trimming removed 4 bases from V and 4 bases from J; junction bases left unmatched: 4. CDR3 nucleotides: TGCGCCAGCAGCGCACAGGGGGCACCAGATACGCAGTATTTT. Protein product: CASSAQGAPDTQYF.

V usage is TRBV24-1 and J usage is TRBJ1-2; 9 bases are a match to TRBD1. The germline CDR1 and CDR2 sequences are KGHDR and SFDVKD. J gave up 7 bases and V 7 bases, and 3 bases lay outside the gene matches. The CDR3 is 12 amino acids. In nucleotides, the CDR3 is TGTGCCACCAGCGACAGGGGGATTGGCTACACCTTC. Translation: CATSDRGIGYTF.

The V gene is TRBV7-8, the J gene TRBJ1-4; maybe TRBD1 (6 bases). This CDR3 contains 12 residues. V lost 5 bases and J lost 12, with 13 bases in between. Germline assignment: CDR1 SGHVS and CDR2 FQNEAQ. The CDR3: CASSLRGGQLFF. The CDR3 region has the DNA TGTGCCAGCAGCCTAAGGGGGGGGCAACTGTTTTTT.

The rearrangement links TRBV14 to TRBJ1-4; 8 bases are shared with TRBD1. J lost 8 bases, V lost 1 base, and 15 bases had no gene match. Germline lookup yields CDR1 SGHDN and CDR2 FVKESK. CDR3 length equals 18 residues. The CDR3 loop is CASSQGSSLPGGREKLFF. CDR3 DNA sequence: TGTGCCAGCAGCCAAGGGTCATCTCTTCCAGGGGGCAGGGAAAAACTGTTTTTT.

The chain joins TRBV9 to TRBJ2-1; 14 bases agree with TRBD2. Germline CDR1 is SGDLS and CDR2 is YYNGEE. This CDR3 spans 16 amino acids. After removal of 3 bases from V and 4 bases from J, the junction contained 3 bases not matched to a gene. CDR3 loop: CASSAGTSGSYNEQFF. The DNA of the CDR3 is TGTGCCAGCAGCGCGGGGACTAGCGGGAGTTACAATGAGCAGTTCTTC.

This clone was recorded once. This rearrangement joins TRBV7-3 to TRBJ1-1; D call uncertain. The CDR3 runs 14 residues. Germline CDR1 and CDR2: SGHTA and FQGTGA. V lost 0 bases, J lost 1 base, and 6 bases lay in between. As DNA, the CDR3 is TGTGCCAGCAGCTTAACGGGAGGGAACACTGAAGCTTTCTTT. Encoded protein: CASSLTGGNTEAFF.

V usage is TRBV6-5 and J usage is TRBJ2-7; 9 bases are shared with TRBD1. Germline V gene sequence: CDR1 MNHEY, CDR2 SVGAGI. The CDR3 sequence is 14 residues long. Trimming cost V 6 bases and J 0 bases; bases outside gene matches: 3. CDR3: CASRRDRVSYEQYF. CDR3 nucleotide sequence: TGTGCCAGCAGGAGGGACAGGGTCTCCTACGAGCAGTACTTC.

This clone was picked up one time. V usage is TRBV3-1 (or the pseudogene TRBV3-2) and J usage is TRBJ1-4; D is uncertain. Germline assignment: CDR1 LGHDT and CDR2 YNNKEL (reference sequence). V was clipped by 1 base and J by 11 bases, with 11 bases between them. The CDR3 is made up of 13 amino acids. CDR3 sequence reads: CASSQAAPEKLFF. Written as DNA, the CDR3 is TGTGCCAGCAGCCAAGCCGCCCCGGAGAAACTGTTTTTT.

The chain links TRBV19 to TRBJ2-7, with 9 bases identical to TRBD1. In germline, CDR1 is LNHDA, CDR2 SQIVND (reference sequence). Trimming took 5 bases from V and 3 from J; bases not matched to a gene: 5. The CDR3 length is 14 residues. Here the CDR3 reads CASSFGTGFYEQYF. As DNA, the CDR3 is TGTGCCAGTAGTTTCGGGACAGGGTTCTACGAGCAGTACTTC.

V gene TRBV19 combines with J gene TRBJ1-2; no clear D. The CDR3 is made up of 12 amino acids. Trimming cost V 5 bases and J 2 bases, with 6 bases left between them. The V gene's germline CDR1 is LNHDA and CDR2 SQIVND (reference sequence). The CDR3 nucleotides read TGTGCCAGTAGTTACACCAACTATGGCTACACCTTC. It translates to CASSYTNYGYTF. Drawing the rest from reference TRBV19 and TRBJ1-2, the complete variable domain is DGGITQSPKYLFRKEGQNVTLSCEQNLNHDAMYWYRQDPGQGLRLIYYSQIVNDFQKGDIAEGYSVSREKKESFPLTVTSAQKNPTAFYLCASSYTNYGYTFGSGTRLTVV.

The genes are TRBV30 and TRBJ2-1, with D tentatively TRBD2 (6 bases). The germline V gene encodes CDR1 GTSNPN and CDR2 SVGIG (reference sequence). V was shortened by 3 bases and J by 1 base, with 16 bases between the two germline ends. The CDR3 loop spans 16 amino acids. Here the CDR3 DNA reads TGTGCCTGGAGGGAAGGGTGGCGGGGTTCCTACAATGAGCAGTTCTTC. Amino acids: CAWREGWRGSYNEQFF.

The gene calls are TRBV5-1 and TRBJ2-7, with D perhaps TRBD1 (5 bases). V lost 4 bases and J 2 bases, leaving 10 bases between the germline ends. Germline V gene lookup returns CDR1 SGHRS and CDR2 YFSETQ. The CDR3 sequence is 13 residues long. The CDR3 coding sequence is TGCGCCAGCAGCCCGGACACCGCCTACGAGCAGTACTTC. It yields the protein CASSPDTAYEQYF.

This clone was detected many times. The chain is built from TRBV27 and TRBJ1-5; D remains unclear. Germline V lookup: CDR1 MNHEY, CDR2 SMNVEV (reference sequence). The V gene lost 5 bases and the J gene lost 0 bases, with 14 bases spanning the gap. This CDR3 region has 16 residues. The CDR3 coding sequence is TGTGCCAGCAGTGTAACAGCCGGGAGTAGCAATCAGCCCCAGCATTTT. Translation: CASSVTAGSSNQPQHF.

The chain uses TRBV2 and TRBJ1-1; D is unresolved. The CDR3 runs 14 residues. Trimming cost V 7 bases and J 2 bases, with 14 bases left between them. CDR1 SNHLY and CDR2 FYNNEI come from the germline V gene. CDR3 in DNA: TGTGCCAGCACGCTTGAGGGCCCCAACACTGAAGCTTTCTTT. Its translation: CASTLEGPNTEAFF.